Below, 14 T cell receptor beta chains from the same sample are listed, as sequenced in a study of human T cells and chemical hapten exposure. Time point of the sample: pre-sensitization, week 0. Described treatment: therapeutic diphenylcyclopropenone sensitization with weekly scalp DPC. TCRdb independently ran MiXCR on the RACE reads; one entry per CDR3 protein. The profile covers around 180,000 distinct CDR3 sequences, with under 35% appearing a single time and just under 3% taken by the ten largest. Sequences were derived from whole blood, sampled in connection with sensitization to the hapten diphenylcyclopropenone (DPC). The receptor set was obtained from a woman aged 25 to 39 with alopecia areata. Some clones in this sample may be carry-over from other donors' samples.

The sample holds a few counts of this clonotype. The chain joins TRBV10-3 to TRBJ2-5, with D perhaps being TRBD1 or TRBD2 (5 bases each). Germline CDR1 reads ENHRY; CDR2 reads SYGVKD. Between the trimmed V and J ends, which lost 3 bases and 1 base, there was a span of 12 bases. The CDR3 sequence is 15 residues long. CDR3 coding DNA: TGTGCCATCAGTGACCAATTAGGGACCCAAGAGACCCAGTACTTC. Translated: CAISDQLGTQETQYF.

The sample holds many counts of this clonotype. The chain couples TRBV29-1 to TRBJ2-5, with D perhaps TRBD1 (5 bases). Germline V gene sequence: CDR1 SQVTM, CDR2 ANQGSEA. Trimming stripped 7 bases from V and 1 base from J, with 13 bases between. The CDR3 is 13 residues long. The DNA for the CDR3 is TGCAGCGGTGTATGGGGCTTCCAAGAGACCCAGTACTTC. It codes for CSGVWGFQETQYF.

This clonotype was counted a few times. The chain recombines TRBV6-6 with TRBJ2-7; 8 nucleotides match TRBD1. The germline V gene has CDR1 MNHNY and CDR2 SVGAGI (reference sequence). The CDR3 is 14 amino acids. With 6 bases clipped from V and 5 bases from J, the junction kept 9 bases outside the gene matches. Written as DNA, the CDR3 is TGTGCCAGCAGCGATTCGACAGGGGCCCACGAGCAGTACTTC. This sequence encodes CASSDSTGAHEQYF.

V and J are TRBV29-1 and TRBJ1-2; no reliable D call. Trimming shortened V by 0 bases and J by 7 bases, and 9 bases separated the two germline ends. Looked up from germline, CDR1 is SQVTM and CDR2 is ANQGSEA. CDR3 length: 12 amino acids. CDR3 sequence (DNA): TGCAGCGTTGAAGATCGTCCGGGTGGCTACACCTTC. It is translated as CSVEDRPGGYTF.

This rearrangement joins TRBV5-1 to TRBJ2-7; 7 bases are a match to TRBD1. CDR1 SGHRS and CDR2 YFSETQ come from the germline V gene. CDR3 length: 14 amino acids. The V and J ends lost 4 bases and 3 bases, in that order; junction bases with no gene match: 7. The CDR3 loop reads CASSHEGQYYEQYF. Here the CDR3 DNA reads TGCGCCAGCAGCCACGAGGGACAGTACTACGAGCAGTACTTC.

This clonotype was observed once. One end of the junction does not line up with germline, which may come from a read error. The V gene is TRBV29-1, the J gene TRBJ2-1, with 8 bases lining up with TRBD2. Germline V gene sequence: CDR1 SQVTM, CDR2 ANQGSEA. There are 13 residues in the CDR3. The CDR3 region has the DNA TGCAGCGGCGGGGGGCCTCCCTACAACGAGCAGTTCTTC. Protein sequence: CSGGGPPYNEQFF.

This clonotype has only a few counts. The J gene is TRBJ2-2, the V gene TRBV29-1; TRBD2 matches 9 bases. Per germline, CDR1 SQVTM and CDR2 ANQGSEA. The junction had 8 bases not matched to a gene; V was cut back by 4 bases and J by 5 bases. CDR3 length: 15 residues. The CDR3 DNA sequence: TGCAGCGTTGCGGCTAGCGGGGTCGCAACCGGGGAGCTGTTTTTT. It encodes CSVAASGVATGELFF.

The chain carries TRBV2 and TRBJ2-5; no reliable D call. The V gene's germline CDR1 is SNHLY and CDR2 FYNNEI. The CDR3 runs to 12 residues. The germline V and J ends were trimmed by 5 bases and 5 bases, with 9 bases remaining between them. The CDR3 loop reads CASSPRLETQYF. In DNA form, the CDR3 reads TGTGCCAGCAGTCCTCGGCTTGAGACCCAGTACTTC. Full variable domain (rest looked up from reference TRBV2 and TRBJ2-5): EPEVTQTPSHQVTQMGQEVILRCVPISNHLYFYWYRQILGQKVEFLVSFYNNEISEKSEIFDDQFSVERPDGSNFTLKIRSTKLEDSAMYFCASSPRLETQYFGPGTRLLVL.

The chain joins TRBV29-1 to TRBJ2-7; the D gene is possibly TRBD1 (6 bases). The CDR3 length is 13 residues. Germline values: CDR1 SQVTM, CDR2 ANQGSEA. With 0 bases removed from V and 7 bases from J, the gap between germline ends came to 13 bases. The CDR3 sequence is CSVEEGRGGEQYF. DNA of the CDR3: TGCAGCGTTGAAGAGGGCAGGGGCGGAGAGCAGTACTTC.

The V gene is TRBV11-2, the J gene TRBJ2-1; TRBD2 agrees at 10 bases. This CDR3 region has 14 residues. Germline V gene lookup returns CDR1 SGHAT and CDR2 FQNNGV. Unmatched junction bases numbered 3, after V lost 2 bases and J lost 8 bases. For the CDR3, the DNA is TGTGCCAGCAGCTTACTAGCGGGAGACGATGAGCAGTTCTTC. This translates into CASSLLAGDDEQFF.

This sequence joins TRBV23-1 and TRBJ1-3, with D unresolved. TRBV23-1 is known as an ORF, though its function is uncertain. Trimming pared 0 bases from V and 0 bases from J, leaving 9 bases between. CDR3 length: 16 residues. The DNA of the CDR3 is TGCGCCAGCAGTCAATCCGTCAGACCCTCTGGAAACACCATATATTTT. Residues: CASSQSVRPSGNTIYF.

Only a few counts were recorded for this clonotype. The chain carries TRBV7-2 and TRBJ2-4; D is perhaps TRBD2 (5 bases). The germline V gene encodes CDR1 SGHTA and CDR2 FQGNSA. V lost 5 bases, J lost 12 bases, and 14 bases lay in between. The CDR3 has 12 amino acids. CDR3 coding DNA: TGTGCCAGCAGCCTAGGTCCGGGAAATCAGTACTTC. Its translation is CASSLGPGNQYF.

This clonotype has just a few counts. The chain carries TRBV2 and TRBJ2-7, with TRBD1 matching over 11 bases. The germline gives CDR1 SNHLY, CDR2 FYNNEI. This CDR3 spans 14 amino acids. J was trimmed by 1 base and V by 10 bases; bases with no gene match: 6. The CDR3 protein is CAIGQGASSYEQYF. The CDR3 DNA sequence: TGTGCCATCGGACAGGGGGCGTCTTCCTACGAGCAGTACTTC. The full variable domain, its missing parts supplied by reference TRBV2 and TRBJ2-7, is EPEVTQTPSHQVTQMGQEVILRCVPISNHLYFYWYRQILGQKVEFLVSFYNNEISEKSEIFDDQFSVERPDGSNFTLKIRSTKLEDSAMYFCAIGQGASSYEQYFGPGTRLTVT.

This clonotype was found many times. This chain links TRBV28 with TRBJ1-1; a possible D gene is TRBD1 (5 bases). The CDR3 sequence is 15 residues long. The germline CDR1 and CDR2 sequences are MDHEN and SYDVKM. V lost 6 bases and J lost 0, with 14 bases in between. The chain's CDR3 is CASSSTKGVNTEAFF. CDR3 nucleotide sequence: TGTGCCAGCAGCTCCACAAAAGGGGTGAACACTGAAGCTTTCTTT.